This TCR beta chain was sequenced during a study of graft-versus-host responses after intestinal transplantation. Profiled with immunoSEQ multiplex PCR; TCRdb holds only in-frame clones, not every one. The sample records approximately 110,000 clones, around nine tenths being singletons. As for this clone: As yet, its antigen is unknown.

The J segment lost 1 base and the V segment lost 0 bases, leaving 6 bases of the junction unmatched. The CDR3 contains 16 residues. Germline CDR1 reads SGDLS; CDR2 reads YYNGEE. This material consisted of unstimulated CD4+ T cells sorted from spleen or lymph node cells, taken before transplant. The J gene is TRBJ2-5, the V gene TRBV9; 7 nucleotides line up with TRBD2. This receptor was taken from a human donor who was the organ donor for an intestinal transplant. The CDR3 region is CASSVAASGTQETQYF. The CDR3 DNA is TGTGCCAGCAGCGTAGCGGCTAGCGGAACCCAAGAGACCCAGTACTTC.